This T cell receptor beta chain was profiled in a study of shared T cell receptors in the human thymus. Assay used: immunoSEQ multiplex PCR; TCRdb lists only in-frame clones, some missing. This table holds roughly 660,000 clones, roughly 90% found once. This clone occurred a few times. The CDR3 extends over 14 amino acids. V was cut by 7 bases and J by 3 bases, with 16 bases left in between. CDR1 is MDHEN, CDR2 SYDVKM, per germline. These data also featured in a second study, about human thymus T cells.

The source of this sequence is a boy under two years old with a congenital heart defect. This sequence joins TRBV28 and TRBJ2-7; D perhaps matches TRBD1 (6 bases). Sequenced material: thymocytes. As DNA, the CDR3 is TGTGCCAGCACTTCGGACAGCAGCTACTACGAGCAGTACTTC. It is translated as CASTSDSSYYEQYF.